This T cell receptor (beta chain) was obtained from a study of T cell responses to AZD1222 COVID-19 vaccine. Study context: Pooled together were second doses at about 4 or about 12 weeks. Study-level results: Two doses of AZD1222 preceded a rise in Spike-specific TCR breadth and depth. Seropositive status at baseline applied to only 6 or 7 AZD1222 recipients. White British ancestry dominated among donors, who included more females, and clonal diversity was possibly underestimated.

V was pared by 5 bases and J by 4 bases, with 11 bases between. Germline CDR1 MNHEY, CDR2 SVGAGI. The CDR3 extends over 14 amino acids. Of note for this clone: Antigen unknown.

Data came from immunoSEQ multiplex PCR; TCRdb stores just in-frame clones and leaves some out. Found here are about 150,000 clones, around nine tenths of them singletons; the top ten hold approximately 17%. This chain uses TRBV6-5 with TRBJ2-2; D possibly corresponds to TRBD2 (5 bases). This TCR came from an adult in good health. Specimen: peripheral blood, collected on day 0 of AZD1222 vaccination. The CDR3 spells CASSTLAGTGELFF. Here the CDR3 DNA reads TGTGCCAGCAGTACCCTAGCTGGCACCGGGGAGCTGTTTTTT.